These 24 T cell receptor beta chains came from one sample sequenced in a study of identical twins. In TCRdb, the 5' RACE reads were re-called with MiXCR into one record per CDR3 protein. The sample includes roughly 700,000 distinct CDR3 sequences, 8.5% to 9% of them seen just once. The sample was also reused in another study, on yellow fever vaccine responses in identical twins.

Sequenced material: PBMCs. The receptors derive from a woman aged 18-30 years in good health.

This clonotype came up a few times. This chain links TRBV27 with TRBJ1-4; D perhaps matches TRBD1 (5 bases). Germline assignment: CDR1 MNHEY and CDR2 SMNVEV (reference sequence). With 5 bases removed from V and 0 bases from J, the gap between germline ends came to 19 bases. There are 18 residues in the CDR3. The CDR3 protein is CASSTTGTVLATNEKLFF. CDR3 bases: TGTGCCAGCAGTACCACCGGGACGGTACTTGCAACTAATGAAAAACTGTTTTTT.

This clonotype was counted a few times. The chain joins TRBV12-5 to TRBJ2-2; possible D gene TRBD1, 6 bases. Germline CDR1 is LGHNT and CDR2 is FRNRAP. V dropped 2 bases and J dropped 6 bases, with 16 bases sitting between them. The CDR3 length is 16 residues. The CDR3 sequence: CASGLTTVQGSGELFF. CDR3 sequence (DNA): TGTGCTAGTGGTTTGACTACCGTACAGGGTTCCGGGGAGCTGTTTTTT.

V and J are TRBV29-1 and TRBJ2-5; 9 positions match TRBD1. Germline V gene sequence: CDR1 SQVTM, CDR2 ANQGSEA. V trimming: 1 base; J trimming: 3 bases; junction bases outside the gene matches: 6. The CDR3 extends over 15 amino acids. In nucleotides, the CDR3 is TGCAGCGTTGAAGGTACCGGGACAGGGAAAGAGACCCAGTACTTC. It specifies CSVEGTGTGKETQYF. Full variable domain (missing parts from reference TRBV29-1 and TRBJ2-5): SAVISQKPSRDICQRGTSLTIQCQVDSQVTMMFWYRQQPGQSLTLIATANQGSEATYESGFVIDKFPISRPNLTFSTLTVSNMSPEDSSIYLCSVEGTGTGKETQYFGPGTRLLVL.

The sample holds a few counts of this clonotype. V is TRBV20-1 and J is TRBJ2-7; D is perhaps TRBD1 (7 bases). CDR3 size: 15 residues. Trimming removed 1 base at V and 1 base at J, with 14 bases between. Per the germline V gene, CDR1 is DFQATT and CDR2 is SNEGSKA (reference sequence). The CDR3 coding sequence is TGCAGTGCTAGAGCGCAGGGGGGCTTTTCCTACGAGCAGTACTTC. This codes for CSARAQGGFSYEQYF.

This clonotype was seen repeatedly, ten times or more. The CDR3 loop is CSVDGLSTRNEQFF. In DNA form, the CDR3 reads TGCAGCGTTGATGGACTATCCACCAGGAATGAGCAGTTCTTC. V usage is TRBV29-1 and J usage is TRBJ2-1, with D possibly matching TRBD2 (6 bases). V shed 3 bases and J shed 7 bases, with 16 bases lying between them. In germline, CDR1 is SQVTM, CDR2 ANQGSEA. The CDR3 sequence is 14 residues long.

This chain connects TRBV27 to TRBJ2-2, with 9 bases fitting TRBD2. Germline V gene sequence: CDR1 MNHEY, CDR2 SMNVEV (reference sequence). V gave up 7 bases and J gave up 5 bases; unmatched junction bases: 14. This CDR3 is 17 amino acids long. The CDR3 loop is CASIGFGGGAQTGELFF. The CDR3 DNA sequence: TGTGCCAGCATCGGTTTTGGCGGGGGGGCGCAAACCGGGGAGCTGTTTTTT.

This clonotype came up many times. V and J are TRBV5-1 and TRBJ2-1, with TRBD1 matching over 10 bases. The trim removed 6 bases at V and 3 bases at J, leaving 9 bases unmatched. CDR3 length: 16 amino acids. Germline CDR1 is SGHRS and CDR2 is YFSETQ. The CDR3 DNA reads as TGCGCCAGCACCAAAGGGACAGGGGTTAGCTACAATGAGCAGTTCTTC. Residues: CASTKGTGVSYNEQFF.

The chain recombines TRBV29-1 with TRBJ2-3; TRBD2 aligns across 10 bases. The CDR3 is made up of 13 amino acids. The germline V gene has CDR1 SQVTM and CDR2 ANQGSEA. Trimming at V came to 4 bases and at J to 10 bases, leaving 8 bases not matched to a gene. The CDR3 DNA is TGCAGCGTTGCTGCAGCGGGGGGGTTTGCGCAGTATTTT. Protein product: CSVAAAGGFAQYF.

This clonotype was detected only a few times. V and J are TRBV6-1 and TRBJ2-6; D call uncertain. V was shortened by 2 bases and J by 2 bases, with 7 bases between the two germline ends. There are 15 residues in the CDR3. From germline, CDR1 is MNHNS and CDR2 SASEGT. The CDR3 DNA reads TGTGCCAGCAGTGAACGGCCAACTGGGGCCAACGTCCTGACTTTC. Its translation is CASSERPTGANVLTF.

The chain couples TRBV15 to TRBJ2-7, with TRBD2 matching 12 bases. The J segment lost 0 bases and the V segment lost 3 bases, leaving 0 bases of the junction unmatched. Germline V gene data show CDR1 as LNHNV and CDR2 as YYDKDF (reference sequence). This CDR3 spans 15 amino acids. Here the CDR3 reads CATSRTSGSSYEQYF. CDR3 coding DNA: TGTGCCACCAGCAGGACTAGCGGGAGCTCCTACGAGCAGTACTTC.

The chain links TRBV4-3 to TRBJ2-1, with 12 bases fitting TRBD2. The germline V gene encodes CDR1 LGHNA and CDR2 YSLEER. V was clipped by 4 bases and J by 3 bases; unmatched bases: 7. This CDR3 spans 17 amino acids. The CDR3 loop is CASSRAWTSGNYNEQFF. For the CDR3, the DNA is TGCGCCAGCAGCCGGGCCTGGACTAGCGGGAACTACAATGAGCAGTTCTTC.

V usage is TRBV28 and J usage is TRBJ1-6; the match to TRBD1 covers 7 bases. The germline V gene has CDR1 MDHEN and CDR2 SYDVKM. The J segment lost 8 bases and the V segment lost 6 bases, leaving 10 bases of the junction unmatched. The CDR3 contains 15 residues. CDR3 nucleotides: TGTGCCAGCAGCCCCAGACAGGGCAGAGATTCACCCCTCCACTTT. Translated, it gives CASSPRQGRDSPLHF.

The chain links TRBV5-1 to TRBJ2-1, with D perhaps matching TRBD2 (6 bases). The ends were cut back, 6 bases at V and 0 bases at J, with 13 bases in the middle. The CDR3 sequence is 15 residues long. Germline V gene sequence: CDR1 SGHRS, CDR2 YFSETQ. CDR3 DNA sequence: TGCGCCAGCAATCCGGGGGAATTCTCCTACAATGAGCAGTTCTTC. It is translated as CASNPGEFSYNEQFF.

The sample holds a few counts of this clonotype. V gene TRBV29-1 combines with J gene TRBJ1-2, with TRBD1 identical over 7 bases. The CDR3 consists of 15 residues. V dropped 1 base and J dropped 2; count of bases not matched to a gene: 7. Germline assignment: CDR1 SQVTM and CDR2 ANQGSEA. The CDR3 loop is CSVEGHQGVNYGYTF. DNA of the CDR3: TGCAGCGTTGAAGGGCATCAGGGGGTCAACTATGGCTACACCTTC. The whole variable domain, remainder taken from reference TRBV29-1 and TRBJ1-2, is SAVISQKPSRDICQRGTSLTIQCQVDSQVTMMFWYRQQPGQSLTLIATANQGSEATYESGFVIDKFPISRPNLTFSTLTVSNMSPEDSSIYLCSVEGHQGVNYGYTFGSGTRLTVV.

This clonotype has ten or more counts. This chain connects TRBV20-1 to TRBJ1-4; 8 bases align to TRBD1. Germline-derived CDR1 and CDR2 are DFQATT and SNEGSKA (reference sequence). The CDR3 is 15 residues long. After removal of 3 bases from V and 7 bases from J, the junction contained 10 bases not matched to a gene. The CDR3 is CSARNTGGPSEKLFF. CDR3 nucleotides: TGCAGTGCTAGGAACACAGGGGGGCCTTCTGAAAAACTGTTTTTT.

This sequence joins TRBV6-2 or TRBV6-3 and TRBJ2-7; D is uncertain. The germline V and J ends were trimmed by 0 bases and 1 base, with 13 bases remaining between them. Looked up from germline, CDR1 is MNHEY and CDR2 is SVGEGT. The CDR3 sequence is 16 residues long. The CDR3 DNA follows: TGTGCCAGCAGTTACTCGACCACTCGACATTCCTACGAGCAGTACTTC. Translating it yields CASSYSTTRHSYEQYF.

This clonotype showed up just once. The chain is built from TRBV6-6 and TRBJ2-1; possibly TRBD1 or TRBD2 for D (5 bases each). V was trimmed by 6 bases and J by 6 bases, leaving 12 bases between them. This CDR3 comprises 13 residues. The germline CDR1 and CDR2 sequences are MNHNY and SVGAGI (reference sequence). The CDR3 sequence: CASSPGPVNEQFF. The CDR3 DNA is TGTGCCAGCAGCCCGGGGCCCGTCAATGAGCAGTTCTTC.

This clonotype was seen a few times. The V and J genes are TRBV11-2 and TRBJ2-5; 8 nucleotides line up with TRBD2. Germline trimming cut 1 base from V and 4 bases from J; bases unmatched to any gene: 8. Germline CDR1 reads SGHAT; CDR2 reads FQNNGV. The length of the CDR3 is 16 residues. The DNA of the CDR3 is TGTGCCAGCAGCTTAGGCGCGGGGGGCCACAGAGAGACCCAGTACTTC. Residues: CASSLGAGGHRETQYF.

This chain uses TRBV4-1 with TRBJ1-5, with a weak D call TRBD1 (5 bases). CDR3 length: 16 amino acids. CDR1 is MGHRA, CDR2 YSYEKL, per germline. The germline V and J ends were trimmed by 0 bases and 1 base, with 10 bases remaining between them. The CDR3 coding sequence is TGCGCCAGCAGCCAAGATTGGGGGGGAAGCAATCAGCCCCAGCATTTT. It is translated as CASSQDWGGSNQPQHF.

This clonotype was counted between two and nine times. This sequence joins TRBV24-1 and TRBJ2-2, with 7 bases fitting TRBD1. There are 15 residues in the CDR3. V trimming: 5 bases; J trimming: 4 bases; junction bases outside the gene matches: 6. Germline values: CDR1 KGHDR, CDR2 SFDVKD. This chain's CDR3 is CATSVTGTVTGELFF. The CDR3 DNA is TGTGCCACCAGTGTCACCGGGACAGTCACCGGGGAGCTGTTTTTT.

This clonotype was detected only a few times. This chain uses TRBV6-5 with TRBJ2-7; 7 bases map to TRBD2. Unmatched junction bases numbered 3, after V lost 8 bases and J lost 2 bases. Germline CDR1 and CDR2: MNHEY and SVGAGI. This CDR3 has 12 amino acids. Here the CDR3 reads CASGAGAYEQYF. CDR3 coding DNA: TGTGCCAGCGGGGCGGGAGCCTACGAGCAGTACTTC.

The rearrangement joins TRBV7-2 to TRBJ2-2; 10 positions agree with TRBD1. The CDR3 is 16 amino acids. The V gene's germline CDR1 is SGHTA and CDR2 FQGNSA. The V and J ends lost 5 bases and 5 bases, in that order; junction bases with no gene match: 8. DNA of the CDR3: TGTGCCAGCAGCCTGCGACAGGGGGCGGTTACCGGGGAGCTGTTTTTT. Translated: CASSLRQGAVTGELFF.

This clonotype has only a few counts. This chain links TRBV5-1 with TRBJ2-5; 7 nucleotides align to TRBD2. The CDR3 totals 14 residues. V lost 0 bases, J lost 7 bases, and 6 bases stayed unmatched. Per the germline V gene, CDR1 is SGHRS and CDR2 is YFSETQ. CDR3 region: CASSLDGGGGTQYF. The CDR3, as DNA: TGCGCCAGCAGCTTGGACGGCGGGGGAGGGACCCAGTACTTC. The full variable domain, completed using reference TRBV5-1 and TRBJ2-5, is KAGVTQTPRYLIKTRGQQVTLSCSPISGHRSVSWYQQTPGQGLQFLFEYFSETQRNKGNFPGRFSGRQFSNSRSEMNVSTLELGDSALYLCASSLDGGGGTQYFGPGTRLLVL.

This chain uses TRBV12-3 or TRBV12-4 with TRBJ2-3; D is perhaps TRBD2 (5 bases). The CDR3 has 13 residues. Trimming left V 5 bases short and J 5 bases short, with 11 bases between. The CDR3 is CASSKEREDTQYF. For the CDR3, the DNA is TGTGCCAGCAGTAAAGAGAGGGAAGATACGCAGTATTTT.